Described below is a single T cell receptor beta chain sequence and its context. The target antigen is unknown. The sample belongs to a study of T-cell reconstitution after alpha-beta-depleted transplantation in children. Findings of the study overall: T cells produced anew were the main source of T-cell counts and diversity one year after transplant. At day 60, the high TCRbeta diversity found in some patients originated from recipient T cells and thymic progenitors that had survived. After transplant, at about two months, alpha-beta T cells were reportedly derived from several hundred expanded graft clones.

Unique molecular identifiers tagged the TCRbeta library. TCRdb redid the calling of the PCR reads with MiXCR, one entry per CDR3 protein. The repertoire includes around 450,000 distinct CDR3 sequences, roughly 15% of them detected once, and roughly 27% sits in the top ten. Sequenced here: PBMCs, mostly from graft donor cells, sampled 360 days after TCRalphabeta/CD19-depleted stem cell transplant. The sequence came from a boy younger than two who had a stem cell transplant for Wiskott-Aldrich syndrome, so the T cells may come from the graft donor.

CDR3 region: CASSYYRPAGRETQYF. CDR3 nucleotide sequence: TGTGCCAGCAGTTACTACAGGCCAGCGGGGCGGGAGACCCAGTACTTC. The V call is TRBV6-5, the J call TRBJ2-5; 7 bases line up with TRBD2. Trimming at V came to 1 base and at J to 5 bases, leaving 10 bases not matched to a gene. The CDR3 length is 16 residues. Germline loops: CDR1 MNHEY, CDR2 SVGAGI.